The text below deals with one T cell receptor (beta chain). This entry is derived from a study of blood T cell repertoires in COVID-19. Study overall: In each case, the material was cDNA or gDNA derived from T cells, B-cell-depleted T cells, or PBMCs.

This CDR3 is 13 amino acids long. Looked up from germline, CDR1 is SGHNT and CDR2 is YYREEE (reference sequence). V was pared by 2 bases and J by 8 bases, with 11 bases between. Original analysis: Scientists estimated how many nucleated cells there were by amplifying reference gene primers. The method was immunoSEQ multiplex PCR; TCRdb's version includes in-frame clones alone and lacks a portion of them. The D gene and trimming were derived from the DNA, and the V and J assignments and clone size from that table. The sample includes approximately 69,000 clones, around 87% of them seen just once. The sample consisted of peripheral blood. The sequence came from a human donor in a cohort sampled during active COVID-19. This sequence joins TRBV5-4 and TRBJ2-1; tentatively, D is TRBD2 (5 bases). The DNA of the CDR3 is TGTGCCAGCAGCTTAGGGAGATCGGATGAGCAGTTCTTC. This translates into CASSLGRSDEQFF.